This TCR beta chain was found in a study of T-cell memory formation after mild COVID-19. About the research overall: Largely, TCR clusters stayed within a single donor.

Germline V lookup: CDR1 SGHNT, CDR2 YYREEE (reference sequence). CDR3 length: 14 residues. Trimming left V 4 bases short and J 1 base short, with 10 bases between. TCRdb redid the calling of the 5' RACE reads with MiXCR, one entry per CDR3 protein. The sample yields 250,000 to 350,000 distinct CDR3 sequences, 15% to 20% seen once. The table lists this clonotype with a count of one. Its specificity is not known. General study results and limits: Confirmation of SARS-CoV-2 specificity was lacking for second-wave clones peaking day 37. Cross-reactive memory appears to have joined, as suggested by some responding clones showing up in pre-infection memory.

This TCR came from a man between 18 and 29 years old who had mild COVID-19 (a few samples of this study predate the infection). Cell type and time point are not known. This chain connects TRBV5-4 to TRBJ2-3; the D gene is possibly TRBD2 (6 bases). Sequencing was carried out using PBMCs or a T cell subset sorted from them (not recorded which). The CDR3 DNA reads TGTGCCAGCAGCAAAATAGCGGGCACAGATACGCAGTATTTT. Its translation: CASSKIAGTDTQYF.